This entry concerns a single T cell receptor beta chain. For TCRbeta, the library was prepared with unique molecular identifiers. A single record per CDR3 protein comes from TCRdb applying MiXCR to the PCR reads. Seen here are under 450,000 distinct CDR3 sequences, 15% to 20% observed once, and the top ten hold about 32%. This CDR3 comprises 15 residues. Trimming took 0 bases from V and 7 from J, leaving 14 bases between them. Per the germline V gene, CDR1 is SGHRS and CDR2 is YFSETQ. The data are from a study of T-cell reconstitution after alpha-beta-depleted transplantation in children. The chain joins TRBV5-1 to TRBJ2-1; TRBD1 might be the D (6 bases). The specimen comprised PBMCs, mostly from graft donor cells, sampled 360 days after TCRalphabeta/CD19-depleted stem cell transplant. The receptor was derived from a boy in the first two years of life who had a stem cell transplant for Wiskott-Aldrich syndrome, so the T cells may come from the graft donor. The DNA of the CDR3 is TGCGCCAGCAGCTTGGAGGGGCGGCAGGGGAATGAGCAGTTCTTC. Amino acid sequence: CASSLEGRQGNEQFF.